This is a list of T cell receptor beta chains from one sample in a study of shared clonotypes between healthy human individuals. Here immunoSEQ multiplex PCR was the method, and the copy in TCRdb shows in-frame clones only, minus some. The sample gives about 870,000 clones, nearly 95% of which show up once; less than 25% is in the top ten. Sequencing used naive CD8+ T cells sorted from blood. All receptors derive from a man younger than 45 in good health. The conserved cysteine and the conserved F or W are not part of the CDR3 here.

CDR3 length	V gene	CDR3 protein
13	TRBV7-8	ASSLPRESYNEQF
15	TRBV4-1	ASSQDKTSGSVNEQF
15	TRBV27	ASSSLPQGWGTGELF
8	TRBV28	ASSFNEQF
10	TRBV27	ASRAVTDTQY
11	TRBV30	AWNLAGPDTQY
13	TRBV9	ASSPLSRHTDTQY
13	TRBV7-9	ASSFFGGSTDTQY
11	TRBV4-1	ASSQAWNTEAF
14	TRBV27	ASSSLYRGRGYEQF
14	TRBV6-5	ASSYYSTDRNYGYT
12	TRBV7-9	ASSLVGEGNTIY
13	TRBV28	ASSTNRFPFNEQF
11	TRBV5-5	ASSLLTNEKLF
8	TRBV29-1	SVVQDEQY
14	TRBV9	ASGASRGLGPTEAF
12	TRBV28	ASRARQTSYEQY
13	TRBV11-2	ASSSGLAGYNEQF
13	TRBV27	ASSLSLGALGEQY
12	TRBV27	ASSLDRGPYEQY
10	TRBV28	ASSNPSNEQY
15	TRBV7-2	ASSLDSGGFTYNEQF
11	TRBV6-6	ASSYKGPDEAF
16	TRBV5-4	ASSLAKGTGFFTDTQY
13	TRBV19	ASSEWESTTGELF
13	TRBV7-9	ASSLGTSRSYEQY